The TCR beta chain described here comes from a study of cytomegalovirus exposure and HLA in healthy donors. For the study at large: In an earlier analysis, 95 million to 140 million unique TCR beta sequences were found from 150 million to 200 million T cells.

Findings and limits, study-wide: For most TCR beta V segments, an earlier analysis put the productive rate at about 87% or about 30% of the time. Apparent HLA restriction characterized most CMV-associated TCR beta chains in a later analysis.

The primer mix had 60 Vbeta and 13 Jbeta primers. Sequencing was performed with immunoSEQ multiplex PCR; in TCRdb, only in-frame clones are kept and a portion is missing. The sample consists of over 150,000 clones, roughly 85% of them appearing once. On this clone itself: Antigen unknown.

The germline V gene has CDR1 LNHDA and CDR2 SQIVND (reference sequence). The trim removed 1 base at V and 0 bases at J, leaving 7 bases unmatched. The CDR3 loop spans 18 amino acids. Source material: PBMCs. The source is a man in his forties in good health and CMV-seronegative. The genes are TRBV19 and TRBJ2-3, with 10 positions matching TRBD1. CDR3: CASSIVGGQGWSTDTQYF. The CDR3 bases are TGTGCCAGTAGTATAGTAGGGGGACAGGGGTGGAGCACAGATACGCAGTATTTT.